A single sample gave rise to the 10 T cell receptor beta chains below, sequenced in a study of control samples from healthy donors and cancer patients. TCRdb keeps only in-frame clones here, not all; method: immunoSEQ multiplex PCR. Of about 95,000 clones in the sample, 85% were seen once. Input material: blood. All receptors come from a man aged 25-45 years in good health.

The genes are TRBV5-1 and TRBJ2-6, with D possibly matching TRBD1 (6 bases). The CDR3 is 17 amino acids. The germline V gene has CDR1 SGHRS and CDR2 YFSETQ. Deletions cut 0 bases from V and 4 bases from J, with 14 bases between. CDR3 DNA sequence: TGCGCCAGCAGCTTGGATTACAGGGCTTCCGGGGCCAACGTCCTGACTTTC. Translation: CASSLDYRASGANVLTF.

This clone showed up just once. The chain carries TRBV29-1 and TRBJ2-1; the D gene is possibly TRBD2 (5 bases). There are 13 residues in the CDR3. From germline, CDR1 is SQVTM and CDR2 ANQGSEA. V shed 8 bases and J shed 5 bases, with 16 bases lying between them. The CDR3 loop is CSSREGRDNEQFF. In DNA, the CDR3 is TGCAGCTCCCGAGAGGGCCGGGACAATGAGCAGTTCTTC.

The chain recombines TRBV12-3 or TRBV12-4 with TRBJ1-1; D not resolved. V dropped 6 bases and J dropped 6 bases, with 14 bases sitting between them. The CDR3 is 13 residues long. This CDR3 reads CASSPAQRAEAFF. DNA of the CDR3: TGTGCCAGCAGCCCCGCACAGAGAGCTGAAGCTTTCTTT.

The chain uses TRBV3-1 (or the pseudogene TRBV3-2) and TRBJ2-7, with 7 bases fitting TRBD1. The CDR3 contains 19 residues. Germline V gene lookup returns CDR1 LGHDT and CDR2 YNNKEL (reference sequence). V lost 4 bases and J lost 2; bases outside the gene matches: 20. CDR3 nucleotides: TGTGCCAGCAGCCTATCGATCAGGGGGAACCGTCCTAATCCCTACGAGCAGTACTTC. This codes for CASSLSIRGNRPNPYEQYF.

The rearrangement links TRBV30 to TRBJ1-5; D not certain. The CDR3 is 13 amino acids. V was trimmed by 2 bases and J by 1 base, leaving 6 bases between them. Germline values: CDR1 GTSNPN, CDR2 SVGIG (reference sequence). CDR3 sequence (DNA): TGTGCCTGGAGTCCCGACAGCAATCAGCCCCAGCATTTT. It specifies CAWSPDSNQPQHF.

A word on this clone: The junction and the germline gene differ at one end; a read error may be behind it. The same CDR3 can be traced to other DNA sequences in this sample. CDR3 in amino acids: CASSYSGQNYGYTF. The CDR3 coding sequence is TGTGCCAGCAGTTACTCTGGACAGAACTACGGCTACACCTTC. The gene calls are TRBV6-6 and TRBJ1-2, with D possibly TRBD1 on 6 matching bases. Germline CDR1 is MNHNY and CDR2 is SVGAGI (reference sequence). The CDR3 contains 14 residues.

This rearrangement joins TRBV19 to TRBJ2-6; D gene uncertain. V gave up 1 base and J gave up 4 bases, with 8 bases separating them. The CDR3 length is 15 residues. Germline V gene sequence: CDR1 LNHDA, CDR2 SQIVND (reference sequence). CDR3 sequence (DNA): TGTGCCAGTAGTATAGCTATAACAGGGGCCAACGTCCTGACTTTC. The encoded protein is CASSIAITGANVLTF.

CDR3 in amino acids: CASSPRTIKNIQYF. The CDR3 DNA is TGTGCCAGCAGCCCACGGACAATCAAAAACATTCAGTACTTC. The gene calls are TRBV27 and TRBJ2-4; tentative D call: TRBD1 (5 bases). Germline V gene lookup returns CDR1 MNHEY and CDR2 SMNVEV (reference sequence). CDR3 length equals 14 residues. V lost 6 bases and J lost 3, with 12 bases in between.

The chain carries TRBV20-1 and TRBJ2-3, with a possible D match to TRBD1 (5 bases). The germline V and J ends were trimmed by 3 bases and 5 bases, with 15 bases remaining between them. This CDR3 has 14 amino acids. CDR1 is DFQATT, CDR2 SNEGSKA, per germline (reference sequence). The CDR3 spells CSASSWERGDTQYF. The CDR3 DNA is TGCAGTGCTAGTTCCTGGGAAAGGGGAGATACGCAGTATTTT.

The rearrangement links TRBV9 to TRBJ2-5; weak D call: TRBD1 (6 bases). Per germline, CDR1 SGDLS and CDR2 YYNGEE. V was shortened by 0 bases and J by 4 bases, with 7 bases between the two germline ends. CDR3 size: 13 residues. The CDR3 region is CASSVGGGETQYF. The CDR3 coding sequence is TGTGCCAGCAGCGTAGGAGGGGGAGAGACCCAGTACTTC.